This T cell receptor (beta chain) was retrieved from a study of siplizumab effects on memory and regulatory T cells (dated by TCRdb to between 2017 and 2020). Looking at the study overall: The study examined how the anti-CD2 antibody siplizumab affects alloreactive T-cell subsets in allogeneic mixed lymphocyte reactions built from human PBMCs. Study-level results and caveats: In reactions with siplizumab, an average of about 62% of mappable alloreactive CD4+ clones were Treg-derived, compared with 25% to 30% in control reactions. Greater diversity appeared to be present in unstimulated naive T cells than in memory T cells, and a substantial contribution to the alloresponse seemed to be made by naive cells. Because sequences below about 10^-5 frequency were poorly captured, only a minor fraction of alloreactive clones could be mapped to unstimulated subsets. No functional confirmation was obtained for the suppressive function of proliferating Tregs from siplizumab cultures. For roughly 75-95% of proliferating CD4+ or CD8+ clones, no naive or memory phenotype could be assigned. Siplizumab significantly lowered the cumulative frequency of alloreactive sequences that could be traced to unstimulated CD4+ memory T cells.

Libraries were prepared through the immunoSEQ multiplex PCR assay. Each sample had some 10^5 TCR templates assayed by the deep sequencing platform. Genomic DNA extracted from sorted T cells was the material used for TCRbeta CDR3 sequencing. In the authors' own workflow: The R programming language was used for the clonal analysis of the TCRbeta CDR3 data. Alloreactive CD4+ and CD8+ clones were identified by comparing unstimulated samples to CFSE-low samples taken after the reaction. Regulatory or non-regulatory origin of alloreactive CD4+ clones was assigned by matching sequences to the sorted unstimulated Treg and non-Treg repertoires. The source is immuneACCESS, and TCRdb retained only in-frame sequences with V and J called. Part of the clones is not carried over; for the studies checked, unresolved V genes explain less than half of this, and the remainder is unexplained. The V and J calls and the clone size are those of that table, but D and trimming were determined from the DNA. The sample contains approximately 92,000 clones, just under 95% of them found a single time. The ten largest clones represent 1% to 1.5% of the sample.

In the case of this clone: Its antigen is still unknown. Base qualities are not recorded, but no much larger clone differs from it by a single base.

Sorted unstimulated T cells and proliferating T cells recovered from mixed lymphocyte reactions underwent TCRbeta CDR3 sequencing. Fresh whole blood from over 8 HLA-typed healthy donors was used to isolate PBMCs. To map where alloreactive clones came from, unstimulated CD4+ non-regulatory T cells were FACS-sorted. Taken from the germline V gene, the CDR1 and CDR2 loops are MNHEY and SVGAGI. The CDR3 numbers 12 residues from cysteine through phenylalanine. Just the 36-base CDR3 DNA is kept, in frame starting at base 1. Trimming leaves V shorter by 7 bases and J shorter by 3 bases, with the junction holding 1 base beyond the gene matches.

The sequenced sample consisted of non-Treg CD4+ T cells sorted from blood. The cell subset or site label here, explained by the study, means: FACS-sorted unstimulated CD4+ non-regulatory T cells. The receptor chain draws on TRBV6-5 and TRBJ1-2; 8 central nucleotides agree with TRBD1. The source is a human donor in good health. The CDR3 here reads CASTDRDYGYTF. The sequence in DNA is TGTGCCAGCACGGACAGGGACTATGGCTACACCTTC.